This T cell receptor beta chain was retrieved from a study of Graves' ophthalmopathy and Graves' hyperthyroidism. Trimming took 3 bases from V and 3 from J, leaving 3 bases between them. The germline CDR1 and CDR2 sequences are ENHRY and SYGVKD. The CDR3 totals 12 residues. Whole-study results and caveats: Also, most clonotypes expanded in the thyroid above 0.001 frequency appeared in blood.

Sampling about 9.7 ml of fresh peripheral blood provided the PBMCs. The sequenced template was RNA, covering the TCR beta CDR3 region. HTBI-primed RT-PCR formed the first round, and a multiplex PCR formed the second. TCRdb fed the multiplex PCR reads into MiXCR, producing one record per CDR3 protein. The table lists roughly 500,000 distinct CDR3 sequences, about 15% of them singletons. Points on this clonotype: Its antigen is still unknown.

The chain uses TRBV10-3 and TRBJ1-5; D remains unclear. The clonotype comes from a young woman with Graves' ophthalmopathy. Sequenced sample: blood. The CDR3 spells CAISELNQPQHF. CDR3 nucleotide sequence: TGTGCCATCAGTGAACTCAATCAGCCCCAGCATTTT.